Detailed here is one T cell receptor beta chain. Its specificity is unknown. No DNA is shown, since the ends of the CDR3 on it are uncertain; the CDR3 is the one TCRdb lists. Here immunoSEQ multiplex PCR was the method, and the copy in TCRdb shows in-frame clones only, minus some. The table lists about 43,000 clones, roughly 67% of them singletons. Focal radiation plus CTLA-4 blockade with ipilimumab was administered to patients who had chemo-refractory metastatic non-small-cell lung cancer. This specimen belongs to a study of radiotherapy plus CTLA-4 blockade in lung cancer. Study overall: Objective responses occurred in 15% to 20% of patients; 31% had disease control. Study-wide findings and caveats: Reports identified early blood T cell clone dynamics, with interferon-beta, as the best response predictor. In blood, TCR clones derived from the tumor expanded after radiotherapy plus ipilimumab.

The origin of this receptor is a human donor with non-small cell lung cancer who had a partial response to radiotherapy plus ipilimumab. The specimen comprised peripheral blood, sampled from a patient treated with radiotherapy plus ipilimumab.

The CDR3: CASSFAGGARVPFF. V and J are TRBV7-2 and TRBJ2-1; the table's D call, TRBD2, has no DNA check behind it. Germline CDR1 reads SGHTA; CDR2 reads FQGNSA. Counting both end residues, the CDR3 totals 14 amino acids.